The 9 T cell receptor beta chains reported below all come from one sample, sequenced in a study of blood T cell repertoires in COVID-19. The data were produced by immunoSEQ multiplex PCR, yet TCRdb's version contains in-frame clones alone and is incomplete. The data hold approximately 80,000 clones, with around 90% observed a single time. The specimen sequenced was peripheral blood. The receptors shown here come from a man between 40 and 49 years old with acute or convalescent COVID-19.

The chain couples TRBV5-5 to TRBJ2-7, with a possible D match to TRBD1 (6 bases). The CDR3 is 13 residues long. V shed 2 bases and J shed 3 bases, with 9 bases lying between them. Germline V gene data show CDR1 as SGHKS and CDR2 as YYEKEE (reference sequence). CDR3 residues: CASSLEQGYEQYF. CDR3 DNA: TGTGCCAGCAGCTTAGAACAGGGCTACGAGCAGTACTTC.

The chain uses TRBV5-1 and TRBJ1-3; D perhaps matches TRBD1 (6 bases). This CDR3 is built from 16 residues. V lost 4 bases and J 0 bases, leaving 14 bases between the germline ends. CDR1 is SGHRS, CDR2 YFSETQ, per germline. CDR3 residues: CASSPGGQISGNTIYF. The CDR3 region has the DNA TGCGCCAGCAGCCCTGGAGGACAGATCTCTGGAAACACCATATATTTT.

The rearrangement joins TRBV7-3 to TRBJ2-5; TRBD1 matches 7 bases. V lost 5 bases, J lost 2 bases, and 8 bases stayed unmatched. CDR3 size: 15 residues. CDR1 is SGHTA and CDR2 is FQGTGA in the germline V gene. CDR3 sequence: CASSRGPGQQETQYF. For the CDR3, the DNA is TGTGCCAGCAGCCGCGGACCGGGACAGCAAGAGACCCAGTACTTC.

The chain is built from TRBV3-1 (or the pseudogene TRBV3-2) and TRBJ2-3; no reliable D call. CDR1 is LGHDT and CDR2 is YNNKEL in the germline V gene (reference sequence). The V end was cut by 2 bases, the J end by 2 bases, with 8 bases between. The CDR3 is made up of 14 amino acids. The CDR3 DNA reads TGTGCCAGCAGCCAAACTAAGGACACAGATACGCAGTATTTT. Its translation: CASSQTKDTDTQYF.

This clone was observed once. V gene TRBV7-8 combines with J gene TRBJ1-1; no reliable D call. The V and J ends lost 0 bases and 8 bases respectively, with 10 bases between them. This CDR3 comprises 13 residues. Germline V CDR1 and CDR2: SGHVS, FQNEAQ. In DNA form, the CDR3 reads TGTGCCAGCAGCTTAGCGCCTGAGTACGAAGCTTTCTTT. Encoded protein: CASSLAPEYEAFF.

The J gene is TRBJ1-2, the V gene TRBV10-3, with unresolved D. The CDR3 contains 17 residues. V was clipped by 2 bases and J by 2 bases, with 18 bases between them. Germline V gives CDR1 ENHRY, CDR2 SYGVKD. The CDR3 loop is CAISERPLRGPNYGYTF. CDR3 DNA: TGTGCCATCAGTGAGCGGCCCCTTCGCGGCCCGAACTATGGCTACACCTTC.

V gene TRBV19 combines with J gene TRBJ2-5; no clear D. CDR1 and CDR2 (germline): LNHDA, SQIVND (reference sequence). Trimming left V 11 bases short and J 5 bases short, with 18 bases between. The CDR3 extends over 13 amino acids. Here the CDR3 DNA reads TGTGCCCTCCACGGGTTCTGGTGGGAGACCCAGTACTTC. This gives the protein CALHGFWWETQYF.

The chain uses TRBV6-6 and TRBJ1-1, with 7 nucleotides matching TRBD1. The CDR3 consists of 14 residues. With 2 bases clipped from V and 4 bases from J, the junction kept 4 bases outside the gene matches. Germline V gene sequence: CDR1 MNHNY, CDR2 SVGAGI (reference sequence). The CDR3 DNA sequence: TGTGCCAGCAGTTACACAGGGGCGGGCACTGAAGCTTTCTTT. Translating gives CASSYTGAGTEAFF.

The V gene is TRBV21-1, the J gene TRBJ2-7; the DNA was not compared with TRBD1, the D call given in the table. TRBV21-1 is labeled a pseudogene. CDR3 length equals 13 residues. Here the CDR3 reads CASIQDRSYEQYF. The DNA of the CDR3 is TGTGCCAGCATCCAGGACAGATCCTACGAGCAGTACTTC.